One T cell receptor beta chain is described in this entry. Antigen: not known. Each cell subset's genomic DNA was divided evenly among several immunoSEQ plates. This table comes from immunoSEQ multiplex PCR, and its TCRdb copy is limited to in-frame clones, with some not included. This table holds over 95,000 clones, around 47% found once. Germline CDR1 reads SGDLS; CDR2 reads YYNGEE. This CDR3 comprises 16 residues. Germline trimming cut 2 bases from V and 5 bases from J; bases unmatched to any gene: 6. The data were taken from a study of shared clonotypes between healthy human individuals. The study drew all its donors from Caucasian adults living in Nashville, Tennessee. The study's findings and limits: Represented diversity (both genetic and exposure-history) was limited by the small number of donors.

What was sequenced was PBMCs. The chain links TRBV9 to TRBJ2-7, with 14 bases matching TRBD2. The TCR originated in a woman aged 40 to 50 in good health. Some clones in this sample may be carry-over from other donors' samples. CDR3 DNA sequence: TGTGCCAGCAGCGTTGCGGGACTAGCGGGAGTCCACGAGCAGTACTTC. Amino acid sequence: CASSVAGLAGVHEQYF.